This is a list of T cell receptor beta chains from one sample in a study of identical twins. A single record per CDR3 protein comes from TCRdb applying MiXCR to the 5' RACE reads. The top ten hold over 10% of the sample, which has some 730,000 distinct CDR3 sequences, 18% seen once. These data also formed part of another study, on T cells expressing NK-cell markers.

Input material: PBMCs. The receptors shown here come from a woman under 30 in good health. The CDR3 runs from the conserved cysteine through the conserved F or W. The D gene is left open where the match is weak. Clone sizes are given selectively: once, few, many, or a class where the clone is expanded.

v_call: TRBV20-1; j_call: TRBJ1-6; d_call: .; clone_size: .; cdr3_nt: TGCAGTGCTAAGGGGGGGGACTATAATTCACCCCTCCACTTT; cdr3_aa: CSAKGGDYNSPLHF
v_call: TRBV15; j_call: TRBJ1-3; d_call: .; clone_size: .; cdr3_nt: TGTGCCACCAGCAGAGCGGATATGATGACTGGAAACACCATATATTTT; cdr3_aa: CATSRADMMTGNTIYF
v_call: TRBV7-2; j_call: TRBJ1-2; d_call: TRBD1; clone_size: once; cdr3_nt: TGTGCCAGCAGCTTCGGGCCCGGACAGGTCTATGGCTACACCTTC; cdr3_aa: CASSFGPGQVYGYTF
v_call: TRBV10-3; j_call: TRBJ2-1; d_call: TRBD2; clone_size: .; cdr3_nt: TGTGCCATCAGTGAGTCGCCTAGCGGGGTAGGGAATGAGCAGTTCTTC; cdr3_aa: CAISESPSGVGNEQFF
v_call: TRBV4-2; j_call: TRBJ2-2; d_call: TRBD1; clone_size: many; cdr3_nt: TGTGCCAGCAGCCAGGAGGGGGGACAGGCAAACACCGGGGAGCTGTTTTTT; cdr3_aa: CASSQEGGQANTGELFF
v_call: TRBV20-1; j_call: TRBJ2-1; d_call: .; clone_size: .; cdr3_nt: TGCAGTGCTAGAGATCAAGGACCACGCTCCTACAATGAGCAGTTCTTC; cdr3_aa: CSARDQGPRSYNEQFF
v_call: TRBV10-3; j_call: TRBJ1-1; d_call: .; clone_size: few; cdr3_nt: TGTGCCATCTCGGGGATCGAGGGGGTGAACACTGAAGCTTTCTTT; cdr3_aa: CAISGIEGVNTEAFF
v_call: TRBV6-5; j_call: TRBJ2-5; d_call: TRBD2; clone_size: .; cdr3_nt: TGTGCCAGCAGTACTAGCGGGGGGGAGTGGGAGACCCAGTACTTC; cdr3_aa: CASSTSGGEWETQYF
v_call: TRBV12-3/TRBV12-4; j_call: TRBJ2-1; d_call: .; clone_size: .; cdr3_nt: TGTGCCAGCACCCTAACGGGTGAGCAGTTCTTC; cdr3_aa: CASTLTGEQFF
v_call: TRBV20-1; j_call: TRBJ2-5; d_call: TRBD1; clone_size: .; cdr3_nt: TGCAGTGCTAGGCCGGGGACAGTAGAGACCCAGTACTTC; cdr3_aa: CSARPGTVETQYF
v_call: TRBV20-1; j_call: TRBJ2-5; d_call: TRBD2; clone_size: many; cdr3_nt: TGCAGTGCTCAGGGACTAGCGGGGCAAGAGACCCAGTACTTC; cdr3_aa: CSAQGLAGQETQYF
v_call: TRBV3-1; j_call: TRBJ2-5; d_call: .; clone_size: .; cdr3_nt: TGTGCCAGCAGCCATCTCGAGGGGCGGGAGACCCAGTACTTC; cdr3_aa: CASSHLEGRETQYF
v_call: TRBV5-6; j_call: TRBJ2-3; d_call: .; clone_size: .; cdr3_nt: TGTGCCAGCAGACAGGTAGAGCGGACAGATACGCAGTATTTT; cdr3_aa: CASRQVERTDTQYF
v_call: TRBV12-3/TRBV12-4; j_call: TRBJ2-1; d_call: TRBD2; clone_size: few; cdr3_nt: TGTGCCAGCAGTATCGGACTAGCGGGGGTCAACAATGAGCAGTTCTTC; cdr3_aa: CASSIGLAGVNNEQFF
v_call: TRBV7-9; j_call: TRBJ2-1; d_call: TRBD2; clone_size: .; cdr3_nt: TGTGCCAGCAGCCGTAGCGGGTCCTACAATGAGCAGTTCTTC; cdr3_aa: CASSRSGSYNEQFF
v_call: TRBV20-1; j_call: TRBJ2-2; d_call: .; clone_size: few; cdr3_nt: TGCAGTGCTAGAGTCGACACCGGGGAGCTGTTTTTT; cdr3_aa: CSARVDTGELFF
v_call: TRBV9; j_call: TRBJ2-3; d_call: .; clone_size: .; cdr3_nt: TGTGCCAGCAGCGTAACAGGAGTCAGAGATACGCAGTATTTT; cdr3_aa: CASSVTGVRDTQYF
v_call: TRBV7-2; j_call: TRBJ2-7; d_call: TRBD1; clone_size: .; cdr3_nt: TGTGCCAGCAGCTTAATAATCGACAGGGACTACGAGCAGTACTTC; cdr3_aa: CASSLIIDRDYEQYF
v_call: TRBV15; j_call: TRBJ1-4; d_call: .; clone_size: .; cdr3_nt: TGTGCCACCAGCAGAGCGTCCGACAGTGGGGAAAAACTGTTTTTT; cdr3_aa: CATSRASDSGEKLFF
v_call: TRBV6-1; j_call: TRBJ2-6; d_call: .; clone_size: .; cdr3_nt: TGTGCCAGCAGGTTCACGGGCTCTGGGGCCAACGTCCTGACTTTC; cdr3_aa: CASRFTGSGANVLTF
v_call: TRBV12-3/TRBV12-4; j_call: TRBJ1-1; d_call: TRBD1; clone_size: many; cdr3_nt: TGTGCCAGCAGCCCGGACAGGGTCACTGAAGCTTTCTTT; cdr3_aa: CASSPDRVTEAFF
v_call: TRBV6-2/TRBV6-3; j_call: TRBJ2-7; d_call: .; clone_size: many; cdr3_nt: TGTGCCAGCAGTTTGGACAGAGCGTACTACGAGCAGTACTTC; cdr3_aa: CASSLDRAYYEQYF
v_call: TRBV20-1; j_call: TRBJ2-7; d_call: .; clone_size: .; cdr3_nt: TGCAGTGCTAGAGAGGGTAACGAGCAGTACTTC; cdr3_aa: CSAREGNEQYF
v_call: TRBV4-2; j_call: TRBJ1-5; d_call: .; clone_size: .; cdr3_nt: TGTGCCAGCAGCCGAGAAGCTAGACAGGCCAATCAGCCCCAGCATTTT; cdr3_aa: CASSREARQANQPQHF
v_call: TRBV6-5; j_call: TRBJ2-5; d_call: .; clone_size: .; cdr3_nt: TGTGCCAGCAGTTACTCGTGGATGGGGACCCAGTACTTC; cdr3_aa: CASSYSWMGTQYF
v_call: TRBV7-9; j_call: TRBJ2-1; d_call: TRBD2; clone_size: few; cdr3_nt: TGTGCCAGCAGCTTGCGACTAGCGGAGTACAATGAGCAGTTCTTC; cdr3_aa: CASSLRLAEYNEQFF
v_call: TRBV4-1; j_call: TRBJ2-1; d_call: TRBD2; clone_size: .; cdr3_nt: TGCGCCAGCAGCCGCTCAACTAGCGGGGGAGGCGGTGAGCAGTTCTTC; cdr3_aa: CASSRSTSGGGGEQFF
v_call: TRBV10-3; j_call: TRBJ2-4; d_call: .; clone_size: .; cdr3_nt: TGTGCCATCAGTGAGTCAGACGGTAAAAACATTCAGTACTTC; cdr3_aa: CAISESDGKNIQYF
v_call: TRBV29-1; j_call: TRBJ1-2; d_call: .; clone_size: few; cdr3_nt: TGCAGCGCTGGTTCCGGGTTGGATGGCTACACCTTC; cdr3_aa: CSAGSGLDGYTF
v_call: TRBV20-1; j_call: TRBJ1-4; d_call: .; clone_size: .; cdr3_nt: TGCAGTGCTAGAGTAGGTGGATCCGTGAAGGAAAAACTGTTTTTT; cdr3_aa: CSARVGGSVKEKLFF
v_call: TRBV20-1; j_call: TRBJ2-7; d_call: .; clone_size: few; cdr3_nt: TGCAGTGCTCCCTCTTCAACCAACGACCTTAGCTACGAGCAGTACTTC; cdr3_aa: CSAPSSTNDLSYEQYF
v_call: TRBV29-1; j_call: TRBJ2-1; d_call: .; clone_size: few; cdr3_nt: TGCAGCGTTGTCGGGGGAGTGACCTACAATGAGCAGTTCTTC; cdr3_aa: CSVVGGVTYNEQFF
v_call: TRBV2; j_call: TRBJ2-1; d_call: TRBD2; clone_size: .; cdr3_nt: TGTGCCAGCAGGTATACCGGGACTAGCGGGACGGGTGAGCAGTTCTTC; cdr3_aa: CASRYTGTSGTGEQFF
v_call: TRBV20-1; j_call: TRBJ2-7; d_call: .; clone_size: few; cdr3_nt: TGCAGTGCTAATAAGCAGACAACCACCTACGAGCAGTACTTC; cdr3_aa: CSANKQTTTYEQYF
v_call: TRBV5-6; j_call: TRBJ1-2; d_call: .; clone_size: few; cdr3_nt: TGTGCCAGCAGCTTCGGTGGAGGGGAGGGATATGGCTACACCTTC; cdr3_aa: CASSFGGGEGYGYTF
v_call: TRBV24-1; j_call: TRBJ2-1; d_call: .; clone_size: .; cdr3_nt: TGTGCCACCAGTGGAACAGGGTCCTTTAATGAGCAGTTCTTC; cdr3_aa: CATSGTGSFNEQFF
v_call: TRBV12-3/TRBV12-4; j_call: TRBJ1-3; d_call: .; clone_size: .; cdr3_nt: TGTGCCAGCAGTTCTAGGCGGGGAGACACCATATATTTT; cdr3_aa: CASSSRRGDTIYF
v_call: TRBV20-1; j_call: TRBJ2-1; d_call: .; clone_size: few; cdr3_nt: TGCAGTGCTAGATCGCCGCGGGATCGCTACAATGAGCAGTTCTTC; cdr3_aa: CSARSPRDRYNEQFF
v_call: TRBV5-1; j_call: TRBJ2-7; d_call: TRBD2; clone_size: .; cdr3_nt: TGCGCCAGCAGTGGCGGGACTAGCGACTACGAGCAGTACTTC; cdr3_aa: CASSGGTSDYEQYF
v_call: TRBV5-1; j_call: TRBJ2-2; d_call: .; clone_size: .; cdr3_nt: TGCGCCAGCAGCTTGGGCGCCAGAGCGAACACCGGGGAGCTGTTTTTT; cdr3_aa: CASSLGARANTGELFF
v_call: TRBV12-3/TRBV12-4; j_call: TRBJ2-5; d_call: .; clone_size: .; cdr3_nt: TGTGCCAGCAGTGTTGACTATTCGGGGACCCAGTACTTC; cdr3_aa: CASSVDYSGTQYF
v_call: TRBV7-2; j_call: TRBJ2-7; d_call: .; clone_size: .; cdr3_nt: TGTGCCAGCAGCTTCTTAGCGGCCAGCTCCTACGAGCAGTACTTC; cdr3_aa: CASSFLAASSYEQYF
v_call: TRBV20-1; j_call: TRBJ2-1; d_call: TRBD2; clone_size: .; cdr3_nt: TGCAGTGCTCGGGATCGTGAGCGGGAGTATGGGGGCAATGAGCAGTTCTTC; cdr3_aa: CSARDREREYGGNEQFF
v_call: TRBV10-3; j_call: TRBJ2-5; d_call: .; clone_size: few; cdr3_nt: TGTGCCATCAGTGAGCCCCGGCTCCCAGAGACCCAGTACTTC; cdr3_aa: CAISEPRLPETQYF
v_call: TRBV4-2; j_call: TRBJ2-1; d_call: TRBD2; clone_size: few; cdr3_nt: TGTGCCAGCAGCCAAGAACTAGCGGGGGGTGGGGAGCAGTTCTTC; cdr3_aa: CASSQELAGGGEQFF
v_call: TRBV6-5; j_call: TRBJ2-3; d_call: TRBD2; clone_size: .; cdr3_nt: TGTGCCAGCAGTAACAACGGGAGGAGCACAGATACGCAGTATTTT; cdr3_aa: CASSNNGRSTDTQYF
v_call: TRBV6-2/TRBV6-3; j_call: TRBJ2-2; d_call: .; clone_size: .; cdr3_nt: TGTGCCAGCAGTTACTCAACGGGTACCGGTAGAAAGCTGTTTTTT; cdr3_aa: CASSYSTGTGRKLFF
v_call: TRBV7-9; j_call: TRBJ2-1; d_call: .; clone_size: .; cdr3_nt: TGTGCCAGCAGCTTTAACACCCTAGGACATGAGCAGTTCTTC; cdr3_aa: CASSFNTLGHEQFF
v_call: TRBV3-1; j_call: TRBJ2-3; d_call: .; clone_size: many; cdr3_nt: TGTGCCAGCAGCCCCACCGGTAGCACAGATACGCAGTATTTT; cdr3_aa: CASSPTGSTDTQYF
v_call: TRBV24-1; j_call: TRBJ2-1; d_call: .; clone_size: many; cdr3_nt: TGTGCCACCAGTGATTCTCGGCGGGGCTCCTACAATGAGCAGTTCTTC; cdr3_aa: CATSDSRRGSYNEQFF